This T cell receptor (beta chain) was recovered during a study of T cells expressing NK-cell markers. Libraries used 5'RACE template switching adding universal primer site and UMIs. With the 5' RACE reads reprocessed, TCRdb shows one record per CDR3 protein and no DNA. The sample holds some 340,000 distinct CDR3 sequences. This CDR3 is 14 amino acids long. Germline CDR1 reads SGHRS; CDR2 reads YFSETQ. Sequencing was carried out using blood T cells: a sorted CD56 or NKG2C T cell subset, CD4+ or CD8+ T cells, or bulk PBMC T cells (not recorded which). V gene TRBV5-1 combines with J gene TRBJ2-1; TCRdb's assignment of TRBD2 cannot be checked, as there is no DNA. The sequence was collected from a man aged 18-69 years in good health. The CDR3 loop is CASSPTSMGDEQFF.